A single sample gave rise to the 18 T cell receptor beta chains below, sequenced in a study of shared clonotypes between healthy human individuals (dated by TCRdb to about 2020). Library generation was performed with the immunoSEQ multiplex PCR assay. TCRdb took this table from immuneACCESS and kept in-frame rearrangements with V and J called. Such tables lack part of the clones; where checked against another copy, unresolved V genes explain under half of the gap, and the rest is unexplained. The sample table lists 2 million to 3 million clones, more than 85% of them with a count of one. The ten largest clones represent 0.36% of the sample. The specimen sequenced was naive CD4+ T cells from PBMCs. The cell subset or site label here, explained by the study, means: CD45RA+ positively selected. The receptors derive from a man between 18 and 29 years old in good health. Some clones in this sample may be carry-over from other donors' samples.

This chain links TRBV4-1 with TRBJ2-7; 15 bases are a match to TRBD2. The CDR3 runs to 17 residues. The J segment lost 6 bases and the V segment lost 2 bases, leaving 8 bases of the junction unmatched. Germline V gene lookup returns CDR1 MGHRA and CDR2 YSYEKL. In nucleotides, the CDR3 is TGCGCCAGCAGCCAACTCGGCGGACTAGCGGGAGGGTTCGAGCAGTACTTC. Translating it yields CASSQLGGLAGGFEQYF.

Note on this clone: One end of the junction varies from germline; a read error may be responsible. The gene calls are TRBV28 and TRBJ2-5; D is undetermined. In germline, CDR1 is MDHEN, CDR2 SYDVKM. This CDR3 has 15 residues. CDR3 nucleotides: TGTGCCAGCCTCAATACGTTTCGGGTGAATCAGACCCGGTACTTC. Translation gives CASLNTFRVNQTRYF.

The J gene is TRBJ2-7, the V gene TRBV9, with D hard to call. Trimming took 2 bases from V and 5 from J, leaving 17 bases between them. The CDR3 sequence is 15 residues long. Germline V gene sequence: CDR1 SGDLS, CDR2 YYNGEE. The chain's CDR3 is CASSVSGLGSHEQYF. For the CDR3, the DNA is TGTGCCAGCAGCGTTTCTGGGTTGGGGTCCCACGAGCAGTACTTC. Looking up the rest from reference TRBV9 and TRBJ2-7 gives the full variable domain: DSGVTQTPKHLITATGQRVTLRCSPRSGDLSVYWYQQSLDQGLQFLIQYYNGEERAKGNILERFSAQQFPDLHSELNLSSLELGDSALYFCASSVSGLGSHEQYFGPGTRLTVT.

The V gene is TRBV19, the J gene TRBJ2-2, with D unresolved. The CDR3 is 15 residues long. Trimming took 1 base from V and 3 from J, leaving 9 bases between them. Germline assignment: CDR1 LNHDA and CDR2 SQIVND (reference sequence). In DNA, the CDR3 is TGTGCCAGTAGTATAGCTAGGGTCGACACCGGGGAGCTGTTTTTT. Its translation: CASSIARVDTGELFF.

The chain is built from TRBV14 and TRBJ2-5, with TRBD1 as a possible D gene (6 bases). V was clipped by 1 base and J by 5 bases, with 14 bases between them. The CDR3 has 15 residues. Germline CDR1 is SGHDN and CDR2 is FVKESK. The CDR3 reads CASSQGVGGVETQYF. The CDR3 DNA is TGTGCCAGCAGCCAAGGCGTAGGGGGTGTTGAGACCCAGTACTTC.

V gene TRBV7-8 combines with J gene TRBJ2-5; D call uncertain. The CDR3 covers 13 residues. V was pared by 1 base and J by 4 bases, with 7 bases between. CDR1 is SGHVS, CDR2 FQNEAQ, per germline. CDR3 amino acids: CASSLGMGETQYF. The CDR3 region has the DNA TGTGCCAGCAGCTTAGGGATGGGAGAGACCCAGTACTTC.

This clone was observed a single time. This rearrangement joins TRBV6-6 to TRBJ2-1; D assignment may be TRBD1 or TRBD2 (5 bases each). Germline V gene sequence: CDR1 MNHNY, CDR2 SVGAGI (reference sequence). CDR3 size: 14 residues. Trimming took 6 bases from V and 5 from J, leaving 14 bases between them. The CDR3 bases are TGTGCCAGCAGGTGGGGGAGCCCCAACAATGAGCAGTTCTTC. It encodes CASRWGSPNNEQFF.

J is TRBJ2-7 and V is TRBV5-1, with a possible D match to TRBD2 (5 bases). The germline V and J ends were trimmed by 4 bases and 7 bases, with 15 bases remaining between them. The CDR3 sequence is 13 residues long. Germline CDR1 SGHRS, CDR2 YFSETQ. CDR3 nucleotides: TGCGCCAGCAGCAATCTTGGACTTCTTGAGCAGTACTTC. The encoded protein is CASSNLGLLEQYF.

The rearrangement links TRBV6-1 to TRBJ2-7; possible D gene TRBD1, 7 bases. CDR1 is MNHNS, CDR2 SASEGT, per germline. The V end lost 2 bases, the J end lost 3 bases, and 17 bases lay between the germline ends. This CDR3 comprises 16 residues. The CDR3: CASSETRQGGFYEQYF. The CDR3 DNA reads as TGTGCCAGCAGTGAAACTAGGCAGGGGGGATTCTACGAGCAGTACTTC.

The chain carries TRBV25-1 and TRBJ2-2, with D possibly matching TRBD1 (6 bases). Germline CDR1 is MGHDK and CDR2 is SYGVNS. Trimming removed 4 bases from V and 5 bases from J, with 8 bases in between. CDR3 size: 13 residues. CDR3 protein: CASSVQGTGELFF. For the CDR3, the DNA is TGTGCCAGCAGTGTCCAGGGGACCGGGGAGCTGTTTTTT. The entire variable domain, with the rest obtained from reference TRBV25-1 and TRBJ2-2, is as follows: EADIYQTPRYLVIGTGKKITLECSQTMGHDKMYWYQQDPGMELHLIHYSYGVNSTEKGDLSSESTVSRIRTEHFPLTLESARPSHTSQYLCASSVQGTGELFFGEGSRLTVL.

The CDR3 nucleotides are TGTGCCAGCACGGAAAGGGGGGTAACTAATGAAAAACTGTTTTTT. This encodes CASTERGVTNEKLFF. The chain employs TRBV6-1 and TRBJ1-4; D is perhaps TRBD1 (6 bases). CDR3 size: 15 residues. Trimming removed 7 bases at V and 1 base at J, with 13 bases between. In germline, CDR1 is MNHNS, CDR2 SASEGT.

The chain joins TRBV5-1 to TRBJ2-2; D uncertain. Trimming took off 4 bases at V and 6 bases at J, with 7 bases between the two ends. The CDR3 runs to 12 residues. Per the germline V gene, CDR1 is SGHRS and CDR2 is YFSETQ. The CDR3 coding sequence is TGCGCCAGCAGCCCGCATGCCGGGGAGCTGTTTTTT. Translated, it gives CASSPHAGELFF.

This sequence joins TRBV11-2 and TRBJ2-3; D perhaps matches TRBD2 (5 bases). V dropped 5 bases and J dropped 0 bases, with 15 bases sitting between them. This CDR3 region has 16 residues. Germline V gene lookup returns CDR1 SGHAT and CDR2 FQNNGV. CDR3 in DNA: TGTGCCAGCAGCCTTGGGATAGCGAGAAGCACAGATACGCAGTATTTT. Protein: CASSLGIARSTDTQYF.

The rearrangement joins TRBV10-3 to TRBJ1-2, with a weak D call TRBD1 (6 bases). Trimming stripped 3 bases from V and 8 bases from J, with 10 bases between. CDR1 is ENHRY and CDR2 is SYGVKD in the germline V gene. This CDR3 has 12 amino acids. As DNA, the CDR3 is TGTGCCATCAGTGACCCGACAGGAGGCTACACCTTC. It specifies CAISDPTGGYTF.

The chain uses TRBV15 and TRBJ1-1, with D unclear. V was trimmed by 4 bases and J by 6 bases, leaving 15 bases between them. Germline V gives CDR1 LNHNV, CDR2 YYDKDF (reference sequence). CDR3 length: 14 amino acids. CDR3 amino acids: CATSKSSGRAEAFF. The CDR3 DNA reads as TGTGCCACCAGCAAATCGTCCGGGAGGGCTGAAGCTTTCTTT.

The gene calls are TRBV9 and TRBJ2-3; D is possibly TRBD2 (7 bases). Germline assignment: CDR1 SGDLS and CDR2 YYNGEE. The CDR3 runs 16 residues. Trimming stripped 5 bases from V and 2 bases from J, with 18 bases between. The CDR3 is CASSARGTPTTDTQYF. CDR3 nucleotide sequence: TGTGCCAGCAGTGCGCGGGGGACACCAACCACAGATACGCAGTATTTT.

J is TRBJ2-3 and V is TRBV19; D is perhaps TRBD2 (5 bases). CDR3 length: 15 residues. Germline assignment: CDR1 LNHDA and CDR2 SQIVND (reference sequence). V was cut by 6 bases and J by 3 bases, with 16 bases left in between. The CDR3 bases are TGTGCCAGTAGCCCCCTTTCGGGGAAAACAGATACGCAGTATTTT. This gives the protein CASSPLSGKTDTQYF.

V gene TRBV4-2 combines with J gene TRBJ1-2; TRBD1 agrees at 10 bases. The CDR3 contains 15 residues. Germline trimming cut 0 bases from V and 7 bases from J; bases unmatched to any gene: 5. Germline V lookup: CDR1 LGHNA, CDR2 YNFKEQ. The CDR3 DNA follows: TGTGCCAGCAGCCAAGATGCGGACAGGGGGTTTGGCTACACCTTC. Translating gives CASSQDADRGFGYTF.